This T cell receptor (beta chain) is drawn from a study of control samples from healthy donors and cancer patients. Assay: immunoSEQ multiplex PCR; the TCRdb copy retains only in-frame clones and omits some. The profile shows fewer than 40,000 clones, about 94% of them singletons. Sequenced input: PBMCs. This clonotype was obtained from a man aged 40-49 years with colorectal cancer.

The CDR3 is CASSFGQGRKLFF. CDR3 bases: TGTGCCAGCAGTTTCGGACAGGGAAGAAAACTGTTTTTT. The V and J genes are TRBV27 and TRBJ1-4, with 8 bases fitting TRBD1. Trimming cost V 3 bases and J 10 bases; bases outside gene matches: 4. Per germline, CDR1 MNHEY and CDR2 SMNVEV (reference sequence). This CDR3 comprises 13 residues.